This T cell receptor beta chain appears in the sequencing data of a study of early T cells in non-severe SARS-CoV-2 infection. The table lists this clonotype with many counts. The TCR library protocol attached unique molecular identifiers to the individual cDNA molecules. TCRdb analysed the 5' RACE reads with MiXCR anew, one entry per CDR3 protein. The table records 70,000 or so distinct CDR3 sequences, over 9% of them present only once. J gave up 0 bases and V 4 bases, and 7 bases lay outside the gene matches. Looked up from germline, CDR1 is SGDLS and CDR2 is YYNGEE. CDR3 length: 17 residues. V usage is TRBV9 and J usage is TRBJ2-3; TRBD2 matches at 11 bases. The TCR sequence derives from an adult who was a healthcare worker with PCR-confirmed SARS-CoV-2 infection or an uninfected control (not recorded which). This specimen consisted of whole blood, obtained at baseline. CDR3 in DNA: TGTGCCAGCAGCCCTCGACTAGCGGGGCCGAGCACAGATACGCAGTATTTT. This gives the protein CASSPRLAGPSTDTQYF.